A single sample is the source of the 22 T cell receptor beta chains below, sequenced in a study of blood T cell repertoires in COVID-19. Only in-frame clones appear in the TCRdb table, and some are missing; sequencing was by immunoSEQ multiplex PCR. The sample includes 110,000 or so clones, 81% of them seen just once. Sequenced: peripheral blood. The receptors shown here come from a man in his forties or fifties with acute or convalescent COVID-19.

In its sample, this clone was seen once. V and J are TRBV10-3 and TRBJ1-5; 8 positions agree with TRBD1. V shed 3 bases, J shed 4 bases, and the junction held 5 bases outside the gene matches. CDR1 is ENHRY and CDR2 is SYGVKD in the germline V gene. The CDR3 totals 15 residues. Written as DNA, the CDR3 is TGTGCCATCAGTGACCAGGACAGGGCTAATCAGCCCCAGCATTTT. Its translation is CAISDQDRANQPQHF.

V usage is TRBV25-1 and J usage is TRBJ1-1; 7 bases line up with TRBD1. The J segment lost 11 bases and the V segment lost 7 bases, leaving 13 bases of the junction unmatched. The CDR3 covers 13 residues. Germline-derived CDR1 and CDR2 are MGHDK and SYGVNS. The CDR3 spells CASITEGAGRAFF. In DNA form, the CDR3 reads TGTGCCAGCATCACCGAGGGGGCAGGGCGTGCTTTCTTT.

DNA of the CDR3: TGTGCCAGCAGCTTAGACCCCGGCGAGCAGTACTTC. It specifies CASSLDPGEQYF. V and J are TRBV11-1 and TRBJ2-7; D uncertain. The V end lost 1 base, the J end lost 6 bases, and 7 bases lay between the germline ends. The CDR3 consists of 12 residues. The germline CDR1 and CDR2 sequences are SGHAT and FQDESV (reference sequence).

The chain has TRBV21-1 and TRBJ2-2; the table's D call, TRBD2, was not checked against the DNA. TRBV21-1 is deemed a pseudogene. There are 19 residues in the CDR3. The CDR3 DNA reads TGTGCCAGCAACTCTCCCCCCGGACTAGCGGGGGGTCACACCGGGGAGCTGTTTTTT. Translating it yields CASNSPPGLAGGHTGELFF.

V is TRBV29-1 and J is TRBJ2-3; 12 bases are shared with TRBD2. Germline CDR1 is SQVTM and CDR2 is ANQGSEA. J gave up 6 bases and V 6 bases, and 10 bases lay outside the gene matches. This CDR3 contains 15 residues. The CDR3 reads CSVPGTSGWGDTQYF. The DNA of the CDR3 is TGCAGCGTCCCCGGGACTAGCGGGTGGGGGGATACGCAGTATTTT.

CDR3 nucleotide sequence: TGTGCCAGCAGTGATCGAGGGGACGGGGGCGAGCAGTACTTC. Translation gives CASSDRGDGGEQYF. The chain uses TRBV2 and TRBJ2-7; D possibly corresponds to TRBD2 (6 bases). Trimming removed 3 bases from V and 6 bases from J, with 15 bases in between. CDR1 SNHLY and CDR2 FYNNEI come from the germline V gene. CDR3 size: 14 residues.

The chain carries TRBV19 and TRBJ2-7, with TRBD2 matching over 8 bases. V gave up 3 bases and J gave up 1 base; unmatched junction bases: 2. CDR3 length: 14 residues. Germline CDR1 is LNHDA and CDR2 is SQIVND (reference sequence). The CDR3 nucleotides are TGTGCCAGTAGTATTCAGCGGGGGTCCTACGAGCAGTACTTC. It codes for CASSIQRGSYEQYF.

This chain connects TRBV12-3 or TRBV12-4 to TRBJ1-1, with D possibly matching TRBD1 (6 bases). The CDR3 loop spans 13 amino acids. Deletions cut 9 bases from V and 13 bases from J, with 24 bases between. The DNA of the CDR3 is TGTGCCAGTCTCCTGGGGGGGCACGGAGGGGATTTCTTT. As protein: CASLLGGHGGDFF.

The CDR3 protein is CSARKGQGTEAFF. For the CDR3, the DNA is TGCAGCGCCAGGAAGGGACAGGGGACTGAAGCTTTCTTT. The chain carries TRBV29-1 and TRBJ1-1; 10 bases align to TRBD1. J gave up 5 bases and V 7 bases, and 7 bases lay outside the gene matches. Looked up from germline, CDR1 is SQVTM and CDR2 is ANQGSEA. CDR3 length: 13 amino acids.

This clone was found once. The chain joins TRBV10-3 to TRBJ1-1; no clear D gene. CDR3 length: 16 amino acids. The ends were cut back, 1 base at V and 3 bases at J, with 15 bases in the middle. Germline V gene sequence: CDR1 ENHRY, CDR2 SYGVKD. This chain's CDR3 is CAISEFLDGEYTEAFF. DNA of the CDR3: TGTGCCATCAGTGAGTTTCTAGACGGGGAGTACACTGAAGCTTTCTTT.

J is TRBJ1-6 and V is TRBV5-6; D uncertain. Germline V gene data show CDR1 as SGHDT and CDR2 as YYEEEE. This CDR3 has 14 residues. V was cut by 0 bases and J by 7 bases, with 8 bases left in between. In nucleotides, the CDR3 is TGTGCCAGCAGCTTGGCCACAGTAAATTCACCCCTCCACTTT. Its translation: CASSLATVNSPLHF.

This rearrangement joins TRBV3-1 (or the pseudogene TRBV3-2) to TRBJ1-2, with D maybe TRBD1 (5 bases). V was trimmed by 0 bases and J by 6 bases, leaving 14 bases between them. The length of the CDR3 is 15 residues. In germline, CDR1 is LGHDT, CDR2 YNNKEL (reference sequence). The CDR3 DNA reads TGTGCCAGCAGCCAAGATCCGGGCGGGGCCAATGGCTACACCTTC. Translated, it gives CASSQDPGGANGYTF.

The gene calls are TRBV9 and TRBJ1-4, with unresolved D. Germline CDR1 and CDR2: SGDLS and YYNGEE. V was clipped by 5 bases and J by 1 base, with 18 bases between them. The CDR3 is 17 residues long. CDR3 sequence reads: CASRNSPIGETNEKLFF. The CDR3 DNA follows: TGTGCCAGCAGGAACTCCCCTATCGGTGAAACTAATGAAAAACTGTTTTTT.

V usage is TRBV18 and J usage is TRBJ1-2, with 9 bases identical to TRBD1. The CDR3 extends over 14 amino acids. CDR1 is KGHSH, CDR2 LQKENI, per germline. J gave up 6 bases and V 3 bases, and 5 bases lay outside the gene matches. The CDR3 region has the DNA TGTGCCAGCTCACCGGGACAGGGTTCCAATGGCTACACCTTC. This codes for CASSPGQGSNGYTF.

The genes are TRBV6-5 and TRBJ2-5, with 9 bases identical to TRBD2. Germline V gene sequence: CDR1 MNHEY, CDR2 SVGAGI. This CDR3 comprises 13 residues. V gave up 7 bases and J gave up 7 bases; unmatched junction bases: 7. The CDR3 reads CASTPGLAGTQYF. The CDR3 DNA reads as TGTGCCAGCACCCCGGGACTAGCTGGGACCCAGTACTTC.

V usage is TRBV7-6 and J usage is TRBJ2-3; the D gene is possibly TRBD1 (6 bases). The CDR3 totals 16 residues. Germline CDR1 is SGHVS and CDR2 is FNYEAQ. The V end was cut by 4 bases, the J end by 2 bases, with 16 bases between. The CDR3 DNA reads TGTGCCAGCAGCTCACCTGAAGGGGGACCCACAGATACGCAGTATTTT. Its protein product is CASSSPEGGPTDTQYF.

The genes are TRBV7-3 and TRBJ1-2, with D tentatively TRBD1 (5 bases). The ends were cut back, 0 bases at V and 6 bases at J, with 8 bases in the middle. The CDR3 has 13 amino acids. Looked up from germline, CDR1 is SGHTA and CDR2 is FQGTGA. The CDR3 nucleotides read TGTGCCAGCAGCTTAACCAGGGATCATGGCTACACCTTC. Translated: CASSLTRDHGYTF.

The rearrangement links TRBV10-3 to TRBJ1-2; a possible D gene is TRBD1 (5 bases). The CDR3 contains 14 residues. Germline loops: CDR1 ENHRY, CDR2 SYGVKD. The V and J ends lost 11 bases and 8 bases respectively, with 24 bases between them. CDR3 residues: CALSSGGIPSGYTF. CDR3 coding DNA: TGTGCCCTGTCATCCGGGGGGATCCCTTCAGGCTACACCTTC.

The J gene is TRBJ2-2, the V gene TRBV7-3, with 10 bases fitting TRBD2. CDR1 is SGHTA, CDR2 FQGTGA, per germline. This CDR3 has 20 residues. The V and J ends lost 5 bases and 2 bases, in that order; junction bases with no gene match: 17. The CDR3 reads CASSRPSGDLAGDNTGELFF. The CDR3 DNA follows: TGTGCCAGCAGCCGCCCTAGTGGGGACCTAGCGGGGGACAACACCGGGGAGCTGTTTTTT.

The chain employs TRBV6-5 and TRBJ1-1; D might be TRBD1 (5 bases). The CDR3 covers 14 residues. Trimming removed 4 bases from V and 5 bases from J, with 14 bases in between. Germline V gives CDR1 MNHEY, CDR2 SVGAGI. CDR3 amino acids: CASSLGQGKTEAFF. CDR3 sequence (DNA): TGTGCCAGCAGTTTGGGGCAGGGAAAGACTGAAGCTTTCTTT.

In its sample, this clone was seen once. V and J are TRBV19 and TRBJ1-2, with D hard to call. Germline loops: CDR1 LNHDA, CDR2 SQIVND (reference sequence). The CDR3 contains 12 residues. V shed 6 bases and J shed 3 bases, with 8 bases lying between them. CDR3 in amino acids: CASSRYDYGYTF. The CDR3 DNA reads as TGTGCCAGTAGCCGTTATGACTATGGCTACACCTTC. Drawing the rest from reference TRBV19 and TRBJ1-2, the complete variable domain is DGGITQSPKYLFRKEGQNVTLSCEQNLNHDAMYWYRQDPGQGLRLIYYSQIVNDFQKGDIAEGYSVSREKKESFPLTVTSAQKNPTAFYLCASSRYDYGYTFGSGTRLTVV.

CDR3 nucleotide sequence: TGTGCCTGGAGTGCCAAAACCGGGACAGGGGTACCGACTGGTCAGCCCCAGCATTTT. As protein: CAWSAKTGTGVPTGQPQHF. The rearrangement links TRBV30 to TRBJ1-5; 10 bases line up with TRBD1. J lost 6 bases, V lost 1 base, and 18 bases had no gene match. Germline V gene lookup returns CDR1 GTSNPN and CDR2 SVGIG (reference sequence). The length of the CDR3 is 19 residues.